The source of this T cell receptor (beta chain) is a study of a mutant IDH1 vaccine in newly diagnosed glioma. Study conclusions and caveats: No link was apparently found between pseudoprogression and changes in top peripheral T cell clonotypes.

About this clone itself: Antigen: not known.

Profiling relied on immunoSEQ multiplex PCR, and the TCRdb table lists in-frame clones only, not all of them. Here the sample spans tens of thousands of clones, around 80% being singletons. The time point was: week 23, last vaccination. Vaccine doses each comprised 300 ug of mutant IDH1 20-mer peptide, with topical imiquimod. Trimming took off 3 bases at V and 2 bases at J, with 11 bases between the two ends. The germline V gene encodes CDR1 MNHNS and CDR2 SASEGT. This CDR3 comprises 14 residues. The TCR was taken from a man aged 35-49 years with glioma. V and J are TRBV6-1 and TRBJ2-7, with D possibly matching TRBD2 (5 bases). Material: PBMCs, obtained from a glioma patient whose treatment included an IDH1 peptide vaccine. DNA of the CDR3: TGTGCCAGCAGTGACCGGTACGGGACCTACGAGCAGTACTTC. This codes for CASSDRYGTYEQYF.